This T cell receptor (beta chain) was documented in a study of chemoradiotherapy in HPV16-positive cancers. With 0 bases removed from V and 0 bases from J, the gap between germline ends came to 10 bases. CDR3 length: 16 residues. Germline V CDR1 and CDR2: SGHRS, YFSETQ. The protocol was immunoSEQ multiplex PCR, while the TCRdb copy is restricted to in-frame clones and leaves out a portion. The top ten hold less than 3.5% of the sample, which has 9,500 to 15,000 clones, 85% to 90% seen once. The sample was acquired from a patient who underwent chemoradiotherapy. The TCR originated in a human donor with HPV-associated anogenital cancer. This chain links TRBV5-1 with TRBJ1-5; D is unresolved. CDR3 sequence: CASSLALGYSNQPQHF. The CDR3, as DNA: TGCGCCAGCAGCTTGGCCTTAGGTTATAGCAATCAGCCCCAGCATTTT. The entire variable domain, with the rest obtained from reference TRBV5-1 and TRBJ1-5, is as follows: KAGVTQTPRYLIKTRGQQVTLSCSPISGHRSVSWYQQTPGQGLQFLFEYFSETQRNKGNFPGRFSGRQFSNSRSEMNVSTLELGDSALYLCASSLALGYSNQPQHFGDGTRLSIL.